This T cell receptor (beta chain) was documented in a study of STAT3 mutations in large granular lymphocyte leukemia. Findings and caveats of the study: All newly emerging clones after therapy were STAT3 wild type. Clonal expansion was inferred from samples taken at other timepoints. Every T-LGLL patient had at least one immunodominant TCRbeta clonotype.

CDR1 is KGHSH and CDR2 is LQKENI in the germline V gene. This CDR3 region has 13 residues. With 6 bases removed from V and 3 bases from J, the gap between germline ends came to 11 bases. This clone has just one count. No antigen is known for it. Each sample's TCRbeta library yielded on average approximately 41,000 productive templates. Method: immunoSEQ multiplex PCR; TCRdb's copy keeps in-frame clones and lacks some. The table includes approximately 2,800 clones, over 60% detected once. The specimen was peripheral blood mononuclear cells. This clonotype was sampled from a man between 60 and 75 years old with T-cell large granular lymphocyte leukemia. Some clones in this sample may be carry-over from other donors' samples. The J gene is TRBJ1-1, the V gene TRBV18; D is unresolved. The DNA of the CDR3 is TGTGCCAGCTCTTCCATGGTGGACACTGAAGCTTTCTTT. Its protein is CASSSMVDTEAFF.